Each of the 30 T cell receptor beta chains below was sequenced from the same sample in a study of cytomegalovirus exposure and HLA in healthy donors. PCR amplification relied on 60 Vbeta primers (plus 13 Jbeta primers). Assay: immunoSEQ multiplex PCR; the TCRdb copy retains only in-frame clones and omits some. This sample yields about 210,000 clones, of which about nine tenths are seen a single time; approximately 0.98% belongs to the top ten. Sequenced sample: PBMCs. The source of these receptors is a boy between 2 and 10 years old in good health and CMV-seronegative.

The chain combines TRBV19 with TRBJ1-6; the D gene is possibly TRBD1 (6 bases). From germline, CDR1 is LNHDA and CDR2 SQIVND (reference sequence). This CDR3 is built from 14 residues. Trimming took 5 bases from V and 7 from J, leaving 12 bases between them. CDR3 sequence: CASSHRVSNSPLHF. The DNA of the CDR3 is TGTGCCAGTAGTCACAGGGTGAGCAATTCACCCCTCCACTTT.

The chain recombines TRBV5-1 with TRBJ2-5, with 10 bases identical to TRBD2. The J call is uncertain, as TRBJ2-7 better fits the DNA end. CDR1 is SGHRS and CDR2 is YFSETQ in the germline V gene. The CDR3 extends over 15 amino acids. The CDR3 loop reads CASSSGGATAYEQYF. The CDR3 DNA sequence: TGCGCCAGCAGCAGCGGGGGGGCAACTGCCTACGAGCAGTACTTC.

Regarding this clone: Additional DNA sequences in this sample encode the identical CDR3. This chain joins TRBV30 and TRBJ1-4; the D gene is possibly TRBD1 (6 bases). Per the germline V gene, CDR1 is GTSNPN and CDR2 is SVGIG (reference sequence). This CDR3 spans 15 amino acids. V dropped 4 bases and J dropped 7 bases, with 19 bases sitting between them. The CDR3 sequence: CAWILRKGGSEKLFF. Here the CDR3 DNA reads TGTGCCTGGATACTTAGGAAGGGGGGGAGTGAAAAACTGTTTTTT.

The CDR3 region is CASSVVGGHNYGYTF. The CDR3 coding sequence is TGCGCCAGCAGTGTTGTTGGAGGGCATAACTATGGCTACACCTTC. J is TRBJ1-2 and V is TRBV10-2; the D is unclear. V shed 4 bases and J shed 1 base, with 13 bases lying between them. The CDR3 totals 15 residues. Germline CDR1 WSHSY, CDR2 SAAADI.

This chain connects TRBV10-2 to TRBJ2-7, with a weak D call TRBD2 (6 bases). Germline assignment: CDR1 WSHSY and CDR2 SAAADI. V lost 6 bases and J lost 0, with 15 bases in between. The CDR3 consists of 15 residues. The CDR3 reads CASRGLLGSSYEQYF. The CDR3 DNA sequence: TGCGCCAGCAGGGGACTTCTCGGGAGCTCCTACGAGCAGTACTTC.

The genes are TRBV6-1 and TRBJ1-1; D uncertain. From germline, CDR1 is MNHNS and CDR2 SASEGT. The CDR3 spans 14 residues. Between the trimmed V and J ends, which lost 1 base and 5 bases, there was a span of 11 bases. The CDR3 DNA sequence: TGTGCCAGCAGTGAAGTCGGGGATAGTACTGAAGCTTTCTTT. This codes for CASSEVGDSTEAFF.

There are a few counts of this clone. V gene TRBV6-1 combines with J gene TRBJ1-6; perhaps TRBD1 as D (6 bases). Germline lookup yields CDR1 MNHNS and CDR2 SASEGT. CDR3 length equals 15 residues. V lost 3 bases and J 7 bases, leaving 13 bases between the germline ends. Here the CDR3 DNA reads TGTGCCAGCAGTGACGCGGGGGGCGGCAATTCACCCCTCCACTTT. It translates to CASSDAGGGNSPLHF.

This CDR3 reads CASSLGPAGDFTYEQYF. The CDR3 nucleotides read TGTGCCAGCAGCTTAGGCCCAGCGGGAGATTTCACCTACGAGCAGTACTTC. The chain couples TRBV11-2 to TRBJ2-7; 8 positions agree with TRBD2. Germline CDR1 SGHAT, CDR2 FQNNGV. The length of the CDR3 is 17 residues. The V segment lost 1 base and the J segment 2 bases; nucleotides outside the gene matches: 10.

CDR3 nucleotides: TGCGCCAGCAGCTTGGGGGGGCGATTCTCTGAAGCTTTCTTT. It codes for CASSLGGRFSEAFF. The chain links TRBV5-1 to TRBJ1-1; weak D call: TRBD1 (6 bases). The CDR3 is 14 residues long. The V end was cut by 0 bases, the J end by 6 bases, with 12 bases between. From germline, CDR1 is SGHRS and CDR2 YFSETQ.

CDR3 nucleotides: TGCGCCAGCAGTCAGGGGGCGGCCACCGGGGAGCTGTTTTTT. Translating it yields CASSQGAATGELFF. This chain uses TRBV5-1 with TRBJ2-2, with TRBD1 matching 8 bases. The CDR3 totals 14 residues. V trimming: 5 bases; J trimming: 4 bases; junction bases outside the gene matches: 4. In germline, CDR1 is SGHRS, CDR2 YFSETQ. Using reference TRBV5-1 and TRBJ2-2 for the parts outside the CDR3, the full variable domain is KAGVTQTPRYLIKTRGQQVTLSCSPISGHRSVSWYQQTPGQGLQFLFEYFSETQRNKGNFPGRFSGRQFSNSRSEMNVSTLELGDSALYLCASSQGAATGELFFGEGSRLTVL.

A word on this clone: A read error may account for a junction end that differs from germline. This chain uses TRBV7-9 with TRBJ2-4; 7 bases are a match to TRBD2. CDR3 size: 16 residues. Germline V gene sequence: CDR1 SEHNR, CDR2 FQNEAQ (reference sequence). The CDR3 here is CSSSSPGLRAKNIQYF. The CDR3 nucleotides are TGTTCCAGCAGTTCTCCGGGACTACGAGCCAAAAACATTCAGTACTTC.

There are a few counts of this clone. J is TRBJ1-5 and V is TRBV4-1; 9 bases align to TRBD1. This CDR3 spans 17 amino acids. Trimming cost V 3 bases and J 1 base; bases outside gene matches: 7. The germline CDR1 and CDR2 sequences are MGHRA and YSYEKL. The CDR3 loop reads CASSQGQGLTSNQPQHF. CDR3 sequence (DNA): TGCGCCAGCAGCCAGGGACAGGGTTTGACCAGCAATCAGCCCCAGCATTTT.

Written as DNA, the CDR3 is TGTGCCAGCAGCACTCCGGACAGGGGAGTGAAGCGGCCCGGGGAGCTGTTTTTT. As protein: CASSTPDRGVKRPGELFF. This chain connects TRBV7-9 to TRBJ2-2; 9 bases align to TRBD1. The CDR3 has 18 residues. The germline CDR1 and CDR2 sequences are SEHNR and FQNEAQ (reference sequence). Losses at the gene ends were 5 bases for V and 6 bases for J; bases not matched to a gene: 16.

This chain links TRBV4-1 with TRBJ2-5; 13 bases map to TRBD2. Germline assignment: CDR1 MGHRA and CDR2 YSYEKL. Unmatched junction bases numbered 8, after V lost 6 bases and J lost 4 bases. The CDR3 is made up of 16 amino acids. CDR3: CASRLTSGGAGETQYF. The DNA for the CDR3 is TGCGCCAGCAGACTTACTAGCGGGGGGGCCGGAGAGACCCAGTACTTC.

The rearrangement links TRBV12-5 to TRBJ2-1; D ambiguous. From germline, CDR1 is LGHNT and CDR2 FRNRAP. The CDR3 covers 11 residues. Trimming took off 5 bases at V and 9 bases at J, with 8 bases between the two ends. In DNA form, the CDR3 reads TGTGCTAGTGGTCTAGGAATTGAGCAGTTCTTC. It translates to CASGLGIEQFF.

The CDR3 DNA reads as TGTGCCAGCAGTTATCCGAGCGGAAGGCCCAAAACTAGCGGGGGAAACAATGAGCAGTTCTTC. Its translation: CASSYPSGRPKTSGGNNEQFF. The V gene is TRBV6-9, the J gene TRBJ2-1, with 11 bases aligning to TRBD2. The CDR3 consists of 21 residues. The germline CDR1 and CDR2 sequences are MNHGY and SVAAGI. J lost 5 bases, V lost 2 bases, and 20 bases had no gene match.

The chain couples TRBV27 to TRBJ2-2, with 10 bases fitting TRBD1. Unmatched junction bases numbered 4, after V lost 7 bases and J lost 2 bases. The CDR3 is made up of 15 amino acids. CDR1 is MNHEY, CDR2 SMNVEV, per germline (reference sequence). The CDR3 here is CASTGTGANTGELFF. The CDR3 DNA is TGTGCCAGCACCGGGACAGGGGCAAACACCGGGGAGCTGTTTTTT.

This chain uses TRBV7-9 with TRBJ2-7, with 7 bases that match TRBD1. The CDR3 is 17 residues long. Germline CDR1 SEHNR, CDR2 FQNEAQ (reference sequence). Germline trimming cut 7 bases from V and 2 bases from J; bases unmatched to any gene: 17. The chain's CDR3 is CASIPKRATGEPYEQYF. The CDR3 DNA sequence: TGTGCCAGCATCCCTAAGAGGGCCACAGGGGAGCCCTACGAGCAGTACTTC.

The gene calls are TRBV5-1 and TRBJ2-3; D possibly corresponds to TRBD1 (5 bases). Per the germline V gene, CDR1 is SGHRS and CDR2 is YFSETQ. V lost 2 bases to trimming and J lost 3 bases, with 13 bases between them. CDR3 size: 15 residues. The CDR3 DNA follows: TGCGCCAGCAGCTTCAGGGAAGGAGTTACAGATACGCAGTATTTT. This encodes CASSFREGVTDTQYF.

The CDR3 sequence: CASTGQGKDEQYF. The CDR3 DNA follows: TGCGCCAGCACAGGACAGGGTAAGGACGAGCAGTACTTC. The chain couples TRBV5-1 to TRBJ2-7; 8 nucleotides match TRBD1. This CDR3 comprises 13 residues. Per germline, CDR1 SGHRS and CDR2 YFSETQ. V lost 6 bases, J lost 5 bases, and 7 bases stayed unmatched. The entire variable domain, with the rest obtained from reference TRBV5-1 and TRBJ2-7, is as follows: KAGVTQTPRYLIKTRGQQVTLSCSPISGHRSVSWYQQTPGQGLQFLFEYFSETQRNKGNFPGRFSGRQFSNSRSEMNVSTLELGDSALYLCASTGQGKDEQYFGPGTRLTVT.

J is TRBJ1-5 and V is TRBV2; maybe TRBD1 (5 bases). The CDR3 contains 13 residues. Germline V gene data show CDR1 as SNHLY and CDR2 as FYNNEI. The V and J ends lost 6 bases and 7 bases respectively, with 13 bases between them. The chain's CDR3 is CASRAGPSQPQHF. The DNA of the CDR3 is TGTGCCAGCAGGGCAGGGCCTTCCCAGCCCCAGCATTTT.

The rearrangement joins TRBV23-1 to TRBJ1-5; 8 bases agree with TRBD1. TRBV23-1 qualifies as an ORF whose function is uncertain. J lost 4 bases, V lost 0 bases, and 8 bases had no gene match. The CDR3 runs 17 residues. CDR3 in amino acids: CASSQSAGQAGNQPQHF. In nucleotides, the CDR3 is TGCGCCAGCAGTCAATCAGCGGGACAGGCTGGAAATCAGCCCCAGCATTTT.

The rearrangement links TRBV7-9 to TRBJ2-5; 12 bases agree with TRBD2. Germline V lookup: CDR1 SEHNR, CDR2 FQNEAQ (reference sequence). The CDR3 covers 15 residues. The V segment lost 4 bases and the J segment 3 bases; nucleotides outside the gene matches: 3. CDR3: CASSSSGGAKETQYF. CDR3 in DNA: TGTGCCAGCAGCTCTAGCGGGGGGGCCAAAGAGACCCAGTACTTC.

The J gene is TRBJ1-2, the V gene TRBV5-1, with D possibly being TRBD1 (6 bases). The CDR3 totals 13 residues. V lost 0 bases, J lost 5 bases, and 8 bases lay in between. The germline CDR1 and CDR2 sequences are SGHRS and YFSETQ. Here the CDR3 reads CASSLDREYGYTF. The CDR3 region has the DNA TGCGCCAGCAGCTTGGACAGGGAGTATGGCTACACCTTC.

The genes are TRBV11-2 and TRBJ2-7; D unclear. The CDR3 runs 16 residues. Per the germline V gene, CDR1 is SGHAT and CDR2 is FQNNGV. Trimming took off 2 bases at V and 0 bases at J, with 14 bases between the two ends. CDR3 nucleotide sequence: TGTGCCAGCAGCTTATATGGTCACCACTACTCCTACGAGCAGTACTTC. Translating gives CASSLYGHHYSYEQYF. The whole variable domain, remainder taken from reference TRBV11-2 and TRBJ2-7, is EAGVAQSPRYKIIEKRQSVAFWCNPISGHATLYWYQQILGQGPKLLIQFQNNGVVDDSQLPKDRFSAERLKGVDSTLKIQPAKLEDSAVYLCASSLYGHHYSYEQYFGPGTRLTVT.

V gene TRBV5-1 combines with J gene TRBJ2-5, with 15 bases aligning to TRBD2. V shed 0 bases, J shed 5 bases, and the junction held 17 bases outside the gene matches. CDR1 is SGHRS, CDR2 YFSETQ, per germline. The CDR3 has 21 amino acids. CDR3 loop: CASSLVPVSGTSGRRWETQYF. CDR3 nucleotides: TGCGCCAGCAGCTTGGTTCCTGTTTCTGGGACTAGCGGGAGGCGGTGGGAGACCCAGTACTTC.

The chain carries TRBV18 and TRBJ2-7, with D possibly TRBD1 on 6 matching bases. The germline CDR1 and CDR2 sequences are KGHSH and LQKENI. The ends were cut back, 4 bases at V and 5 bases at J, with 18 bases in the middle. The CDR3 has 15 residues. The CDR3 protein is CASSRTTGGLDEQYF. CDR3 DNA sequence: TGTGCCAGCTCACGAACGACAGGAGGTCTGGACGAGCAGTACTTC.

CDR3 sequence reads: CASSRGTGDLSYEQYF. The CDR3 DNA reads as TGCGCCAGCAGCCGTGGGACAGGGGACCTCTCCTACGAGCAGTACTTC. The chain uses TRBV4-1 and TRBJ2-5; 10 bases are shared with TRBD1. The J call is doubtful: the DNA matches TRBJ2-7 better. Germline-derived CDR1 and CDR2 are MGHRA and YSYEKL. CDR3 length: 16 residues.

The chain couples TRBV18 to TRBJ1-1, with D uncertain. Trimming removed 7 bases from V and 0 bases from J, with 9 bases in between. CDR1 and CDR2 from the germline V gene are KGHSH and LQKENI. The CDR3 is made up of 13 amino acids. The CDR3 coding sequence is TGTGCCAGCTTATCAGGTATGAACACTGAAGCTTTCTTT. Its translation is CASLSGMNTEAFF.

This clone was found once. The V and J genes are TRBV30 and TRBJ1-2, with unresolved D. Per germline, CDR1 GTSNPN and CDR2 SVGIG (reference sequence). The CDR3 has 13 residues. With 8 bases removed from V and 5 bases from J, the gap between germline ends came to 18 bases. The CDR3 sequence is CAGQQQGGYGYTF. CDR3 DNA: TGTGCCGGCCAACAGCAAGGAGGGTATGGCTACACCTTC.